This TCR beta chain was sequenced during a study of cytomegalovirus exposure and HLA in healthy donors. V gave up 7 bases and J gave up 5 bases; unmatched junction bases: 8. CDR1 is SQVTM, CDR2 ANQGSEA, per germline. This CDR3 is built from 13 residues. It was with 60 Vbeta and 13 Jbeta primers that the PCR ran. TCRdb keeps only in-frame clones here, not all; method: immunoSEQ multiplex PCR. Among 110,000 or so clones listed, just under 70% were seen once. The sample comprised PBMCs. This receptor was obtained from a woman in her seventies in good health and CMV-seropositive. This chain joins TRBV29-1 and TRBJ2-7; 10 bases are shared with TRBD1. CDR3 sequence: CSARGTGVHEQYF. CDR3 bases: TGCAGCGCCCGGGGGACAGGGGTCCACGAGCAGTACTTC.